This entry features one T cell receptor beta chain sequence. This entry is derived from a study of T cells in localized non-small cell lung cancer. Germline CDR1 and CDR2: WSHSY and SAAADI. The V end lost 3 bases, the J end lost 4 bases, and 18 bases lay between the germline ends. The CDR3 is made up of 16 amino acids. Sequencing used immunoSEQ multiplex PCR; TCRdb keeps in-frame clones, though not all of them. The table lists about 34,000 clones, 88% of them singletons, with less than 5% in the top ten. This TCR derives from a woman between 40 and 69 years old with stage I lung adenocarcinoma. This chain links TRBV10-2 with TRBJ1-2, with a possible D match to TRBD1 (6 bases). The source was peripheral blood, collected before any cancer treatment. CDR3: CASSDQGIAGTYGYTF. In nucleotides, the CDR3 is TGCGCCAGCAGTGACCAGGGGATAGCTGGAACCTATGGCTACACCTTC.